What follows are 16 T cell receptor beta chains derived from one specimen sequenced in a study of blood T cell repertoires in COVID-19. Clones were read by immunoSEQ multiplex PCR, and TCRdb kept only the in-frame ones, dropping some. Of nearly 350,000 clones listed, around 90% are singletons. The material sequenced was peripheral blood. Receptor source: a woman aged 18 to 35 who had recovered from COVID-19.

The chain is built from TRBV5-6 and TRBJ2-3; 10 bases map to TRBD2. V lost 7 bases and J lost 10; bases outside the gene matches: 9. The germline V gene has CDR1 SGHDT and CDR2 YYEEEE. The CDR3 totals 13 residues. The CDR3 nucleotides read TGTGCCAGCCTCAGGGTTAGCGGGAGGTCGCAGTATTTT. Amino acid sequence: CASLRVSGRSQYF.

The rearrangement joins TRBV2 to TRBJ2-4; perhaps TRBD2 as D (6 bases). V was cut by 3 bases and J by 9 bases, with 21 bases left in between. Germline V CDR1 and CDR2: SNHLY, FYNNEI. CDR3 length: 16 amino acids. DNA for the CDR3: TGTGCCAGCAGTGATAGGGAAACGGGAGTGTTCGCCATTCAGTACTTC. Translating gives CASSDRETGVFAIQYF.

CDR3 protein: CASSQDSYNEQFF. CDR3 nucleotides: TGCGCCAGCAGCCAAGACAGCTACAATGAGCAGTTCTTC. The chain combines TRBV4-3 with TRBJ2-1; D is ambiguous. The V gene's germline CDR1 is LGHNA and CDR2 YSLEER. This CDR3 has 13 amino acids. Trimming removed 0 bases from V and 3 bases from J, with 3 bases in between.

V gene TRBV27 combines with J gene TRBJ2-7, with TRBD2 matching over 11 bases. The junction had 5 bases not matched to a gene; V was cut back by 3 bases and J by 4 bases. Germline CDR1 and CDR2: MNHEY and SMNVEV (reference sequence). The CDR3 is 15 amino acids. The DNA for the CDR3 is TGTGCCAGCAGTTTGACTAGCGGGGCGACTTACGAGCAGTACGTC. Amino acids: CASSLTSGATYEQYV.

CDR3: CASSPSGGYNEQFF. DNA for the CDR3: TGTGCCAGCAGCCCTAGCGGCGGATACAATGAGCAGTTCTTC. The chain couples TRBV11-2 to TRBJ2-1; 7 nucleotides agree with TRBD2. Germline assignment: CDR1 SGHAT and CDR2 FQNNGV. V was pared by 5 bases and J by 4 bases, with 5 bases of the junction left unmatched. This CDR3 contains 14 residues.

V gene TRBV9 combines with J gene TRBJ2-1; TRBD2 agrees at 7 bases. The germline V gene has CDR1 SGDLS and CDR2 YYNGEE. Unmatched junction bases numbered 13, after V lost 6 bases and J lost 10 bases. The length of the CDR3 is 14 residues. In DNA, the CDR3 is TGTGCCAGCAAGCCCTCGGGGGAGGGTGGGGAGCAGTTCTTC. Residues: CASKPSGEGGEQFF. The entire variable domain, with the rest obtained from reference TRBV9 and TRBJ2-1, is as follows: DSGVTQTPKHLITATGQRVTLRCSPRSGDLSVYWYQQSLDQGLQFLIQYYNGEERAKGNILERFSAQQFPDLHSELNLSSLELGDSALYFCASKPSGEGGEQFFGPGTRLTVL.

In this sample, this clone turned up once. V is TRBV9 and J is TRBJ1-2, with D tentatively TRBD1 (5 bases). V lost 0 bases to trimming and J lost 9 bases, with 12 bases between them. There are 13 residues in the CDR3. Per the germline V gene, CDR1 is SGDLS and CDR2 is YYNGEE. In nucleotides, the CDR3 is TGTGCCAGCAGCGTAGTGGAGCGGGGGAGCTACACCTTC. Its translation is CASSVVERGSYTF.

This sequence joins TRBV5-6 and TRBJ2-3, with 7 nucleotides matching TRBD2. Germline V gives CDR1 SGHDT, CDR2 YYEEEE. The V gene end was trimmed by 3 bases and the J gene end by 2 bases; junction bases not matched to a gene: 3. CDR3 length: 14 amino acids. The CDR3 DNA reads TGTGCCAGCAGCTCGACTAGCTCCACAGATACGCAGTATTTT. Its protein is CASSSTSSTDTQYF.

J is TRBJ1-2 and V is TRBV6-1; a possible D gene is TRBD1 (6 bases). Germline V gene lookup returns CDR1 MNHNS and CDR2 SASEGT. The V end was cut by 3 bases, the J end by 2 bases, with 19 bases between. This CDR3 comprises 17 residues. The CDR3, as DNA: TGTGCCAGCAGTGAGGGGGTCTGGGAGGGGGTCAACTATGGCTACACCTTC. The encoded protein is CASSEGVWEGVNYGYTF.

The chain recombines TRBV6-6 with TRBJ1-4; tentative D call: TRBD1 (5 bases). Germline V gene lookup returns CDR1 MNHNY and CDR2 SVGAGI (reference sequence). This CDR3 spans 15 amino acids. Trimming stripped 2 bases from V and 12 bases from J, with 19 bases between. CDR3 nucleotide sequence: TGTGCCAGCAGTTACCTTGTGGGGACTGAAAGTGAACTGTTTTTT. This translates into CASSYLVGTESELFF.

The chain couples TRBV7-9 to TRBJ1-4, with 7 bases fitting TRBD1. The germline V gene has CDR1 SEHNR and CDR2 FQNEAQ (reference sequence). The CDR3 totals 15 residues. Trimming removed 5 bases from V and 3 bases from J; junction bases left unmatched: 6. CDR3 DNA: TGTGCCAGCAGCCACCCCGGGACAGCTAATGAAAAACTGTTTTTT. Translating it yields CASSHPGTANEKLFF.

The rearrangement links TRBV15 to TRBJ1-2; 8 bases match TRBD1. The germline gives CDR1 LNHNV, CDR2 YYDKDF (reference sequence). The CDR3 length is 16 residues. Trimming cost V 2 bases and J 1 base; bases outside gene matches: 6. The CDR3 is CATSRTGTGRNYGYTF. The DNA of the CDR3 is TGTGCCACCAGCAGAACCGGGACAGGCCGTAACTATGGCTACACCTTC.

CDR3 in DNA: TGTGCCAGCAGCTTGGCGACAGGCAGAGGAAACACCATATATTTT. Translated: CASSLATGRGNTIYF. This chain joins TRBV5-4 and TRBJ1-3; weak D call: TRBD1 (6 bases). CDR1 SGHNT and CDR2 YYREEE come from the germline V gene (reference sequence). CDR3 length: 15 amino acids. Trimming took off 0 bases at V and 4 bases at J, with 11 bases between the two ends.

V is TRBV30 and J is TRBJ2-3; TRBD2 matches 14 bases. CDR3 size: 16 residues. J lost 4 bases, V lost 2 bases, and 5 bases had no gene match. The germline V gene encodes CDR1 GTSNPN and CDR2 SVGIG (reference sequence). CDR3 nucleotides: TGTGCCTGGAGTCAACGGACTAGCGGGAGGTCAGATACGCAGTATTTT. Its protein is CAWSQRTSGRSDTQYF.

The CDR3 sequence: CASSIRGQGPGQPQHF. The CDR3, as DNA: TGTGCCAGTAGTATAAGAGGTCAGGGGCCCGGACAGCCCCAGCATTTT. The J gene is TRBJ1-5, the V gene TRBV19; weak D call: TRBD1 (6 bases). This CDR3 has 16 residues. V gave up 2 bases and J gave up 7 bases, with 18 bases separating them. CDR1 is LNHDA and CDR2 is SQIVND in the germline V gene (reference sequence).

The gene calls are TRBV4-1 and TRBJ2-1; 7 nucleotides align to TRBD2. This CDR3 is 17 amino acids long. CDR1 MGHRA and CDR2 YSYEKL come from the germline V gene. V lost 0 bases to trimming and J lost 2 bases; unmatched junction nucleotides: 7. Written as DNA, the CDR3 is TGCGCCAGCAGCCAAGATTCTAGCGGCCTCCCCTACAATGAGCAGTTCTTC. It yields the protein CASSQDSSGLPYNEQFF.